This record covers a single T cell receptor beta chain. The data were taken from a study of cytotoxic CD8 clonotypes in ibrutinib-treated CLL. The V end lost 5 bases, the J end lost 4 bases, and 15 bases lay between the germline ends. The V gene's germline CDR1 is SGHTA and CDR2 FQGNSA. The CDR3 consists of 15 residues. TCRdb's copy holds only in-frame clones and misses some; the assay was immunoSEQ multiplex PCR. The table shows about 300,000 clones, with 67% occurring only once. Here the sequenced sample was PBMCs, taken after 36 months of ibrutinib treatment. This sequence was found in a human donor with chronic lymphocytic leukemia. This rearrangement joins TRBV7-2 to TRBJ2-1, with D tentatively TRBD1 (6 bases). The CDR3 is CASSQRQDLYNEQFF. The DNA of the CDR3 is TGTGCCAGCAGCCAGAGACAGGATTTGTACAATGAGCAGTTCTTC.